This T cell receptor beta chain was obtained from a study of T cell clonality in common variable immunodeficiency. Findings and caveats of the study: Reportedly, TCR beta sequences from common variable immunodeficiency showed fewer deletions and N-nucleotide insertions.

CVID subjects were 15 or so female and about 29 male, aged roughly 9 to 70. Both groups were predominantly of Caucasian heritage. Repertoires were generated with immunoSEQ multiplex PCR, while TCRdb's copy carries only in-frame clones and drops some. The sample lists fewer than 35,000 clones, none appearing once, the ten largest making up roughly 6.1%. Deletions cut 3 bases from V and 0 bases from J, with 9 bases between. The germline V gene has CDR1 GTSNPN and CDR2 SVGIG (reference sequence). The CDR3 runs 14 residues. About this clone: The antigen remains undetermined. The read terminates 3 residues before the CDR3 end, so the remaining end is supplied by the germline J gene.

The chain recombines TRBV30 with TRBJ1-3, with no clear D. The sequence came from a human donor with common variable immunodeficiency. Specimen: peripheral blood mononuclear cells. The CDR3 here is CAWRQLNSGNTIYF. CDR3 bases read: TGTGCCTGGAGGCAACTGAACTCTGGAAACACC.